These 10 T cell receptor beta chains were sequenced from one sample in a study of blood T cell repertoires in COVID-19. Using immunoSEQ multiplex PCR, the repertoire was profiled, and TCRdb retains in-frame clones only, with some absent. The sample gives about 200,000 clones, roughly 92% of which show up once; roughly 0.76% is in the top ten. Sequencing was done on a sample of peripheral blood. The receptor set was obtained from a man aged 25-45 years with COVID-19, enrolled during active disease.

The CDR3 loop is CASSQDQRVDTQYF. The CDR3 DNA reads TGTGCCAGCAGCCAAGATCAACGGGTAGATACGCAGTATTTT. The chain is built from TRBV3-1 (or the pseudogene TRBV3-2) and TRBJ2-3; D uncertain. V was cut by 0 bases and J by 5 bases, with 9 bases left in between. The CDR3 totals 14 residues. Germline assignment: CDR1 LGHDT and CDR2 YNNKEL (reference sequence).

This sequence joins TRBV28 and TRBJ1-5; D is unresolved. V lost 4 bases to trimming and J lost 7 bases, with 8 bases between them. The germline gives CDR1 MDHEN, CDR2 SYDVKM. This CDR3 spans 12 amino acids. This CDR3 reads CASSWARQPQHF. CDR3 nucleotide sequence: TGTGCCAGCAGTTGGGCTCGACAGCCCCAGCATTTT.

The CDR3 nucleotides read TGTGCCACTAAAAAGGGCAGGGTTCGTTCCGAAAAACTGTTTTTT. It codes for CATKKGRVRSEKLFF. The chain carries TRBV6-5 and TRBJ1-4; a possible D gene is TRBD1 (5 bases). Germline V gene lookup returns CDR1 MNHEY and CDR2 SVGAGI. The V and J ends lost 10 bases and 8 bases respectively, with 23 bases between them. There are 15 residues in the CDR3.

This clone was seen only once. The chain couples TRBV5-4 to TRBJ2-3; D is perhaps TRBD1 (6 bases). The length of the CDR3 is 14 residues. V was trimmed by 0 bases and J by 2 bases, leaving 7 bases between them. From germline, CDR1 is SGHNT and CDR2 YYREEE (reference sequence). In DNA form, the CDR3 reads TGTGCCAGCAGCTTGGAGGGGGACACAGATACGCAGTATTTT. Its translation is CASSLEGDTDTQYF. The full variable domain, completed using reference TRBV5-4 and TRBJ2-3, is ETGVTQSPTHLIKTRGQQVTLRCSSQSGHNTVSWYQQALGQGPQFIFQYYREEENGRGNFPPRFSGLQFPNYSSELNVNALELDDSALYLCASSLEGDTDTQYFGPGTRLTVL.

V and J are TRBV11-2 and TRBJ2-1; 9 bases are a match to TRBD1. Germline trimming cut 1 base from V and 8 bases from J; bases unmatched to any gene: 6. Germline V gene sequence: CDR1 SGHAT, CDR2 FQNNGV. This CDR3 spans 15 amino acids. This chain's CDR3 is CASSLGTGVGDEQFF. DNA for the CDR3: TGTGCCAGCAGCTTAGGGACAGGGGTGGGCGATGAGCAGTTCTTC.

The chain employs TRBV27 and TRBJ1-1; D is perhaps TRBD1 (5 bases). Per the germline V gene, CDR1 is MNHEY and CDR2 is SMNVEV (reference sequence). The CDR3 runs 14 residues. Trimming stripped 2 bases from V and 7 bases from J, with 14 bases between. DNA for the CDR3: TGTGCCAGCAGTTTAGGGGCCAGGCAGAATGAAGCTTTCTTT. Protein product: CASSLGARQNEAFF.

The rearrangement joins TRBV9 to TRBJ1-1; 12 bases line up with TRBD1. After removal of 3 bases from V and 4 bases from J, the junction contained 4 bases not matched to a gene. CDR1 SGDLS and CDR2 YYNGEE come from the germline V gene. The CDR3 sequence is 15 residues long. As DNA, the CDR3 is TGTGCCAGCAGCGGGGGACAGGGGGCGATCACTGAAGCTTTCTTT. Its translation is CASSGGQGAITEAFF.

Comments on this clone: This sample also contains other DNA sequences that code for the same CDR3. The chain uses TRBV18 and TRBJ1-2; 8 nucleotides agree with TRBD1. CDR1 and CDR2 (germline): KGHSH, LQKENI. Trimming cost V 3 bases and J 4 bases; bases outside gene matches: 4. This CDR3 has 14 amino acids. In nucleotides, the CDR3 is TGTGCCAGCTCACCTCCAGGACAGGGCTATGGCTACACCTTC. It is translated as CASSPPGQGYGYTF.

The CDR3 sequence is CASSDWGTGRRTQYF. The CDR3 DNA reads as TGTGCCAGCAGTGATTGGGGGACAGGTCGCAGGACCCAGTACTTC. The chain has TRBV6-1 and TRBJ2-5; TRBD1 aligns across 8 bases. This CDR3 has 15 residues. The germline V gene has CDR1 MNHNS and CDR2 SASEGT. V gave up 3 bases and J gave up 7 bases; unmatched junction bases: 10.

This clone was seen a handful of times. The V and J genes are TRBV7-2 and TRBJ2-2; tentative D call: TRBD2 (6 bases). V was cut by 5 bases and J by 7 bases, with 26 bases left in between. CDR1 SGHTA and CDR2 FQGNSA come from the germline V gene. This CDR3 has 18 residues. CDR3 region: CASSHPGSPGGVYGELFF. Here the CDR3 DNA reads TGTGCCAGCAGCCACCCCGGGTCCCCCGGGGGAGTCTACGGGGAGCTGTTTTTT.